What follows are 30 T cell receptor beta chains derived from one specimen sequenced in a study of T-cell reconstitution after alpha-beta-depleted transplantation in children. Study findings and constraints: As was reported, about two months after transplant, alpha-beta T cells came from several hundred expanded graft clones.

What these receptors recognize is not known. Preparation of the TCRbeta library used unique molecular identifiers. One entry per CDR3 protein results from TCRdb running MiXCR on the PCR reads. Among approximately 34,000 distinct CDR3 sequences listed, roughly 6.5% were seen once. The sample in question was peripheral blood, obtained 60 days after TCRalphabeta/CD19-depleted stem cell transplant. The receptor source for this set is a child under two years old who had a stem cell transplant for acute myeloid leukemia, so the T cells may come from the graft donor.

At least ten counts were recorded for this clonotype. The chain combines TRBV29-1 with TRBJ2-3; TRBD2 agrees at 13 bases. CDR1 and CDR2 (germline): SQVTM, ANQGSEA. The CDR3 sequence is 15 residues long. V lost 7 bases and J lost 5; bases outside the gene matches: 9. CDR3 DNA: TGCAGCGCCCGGACTAGCGGGAGTTCCAGAGATACGCAGTATTTT. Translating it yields CSARTSGSSRDTQYF.

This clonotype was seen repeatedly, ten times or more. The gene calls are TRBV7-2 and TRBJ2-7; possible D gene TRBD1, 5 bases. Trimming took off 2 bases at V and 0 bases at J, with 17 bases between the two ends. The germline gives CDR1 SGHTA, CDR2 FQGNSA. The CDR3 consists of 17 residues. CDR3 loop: CASSLIASGHNSYEQYF. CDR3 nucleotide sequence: TGTGCCAGCAGCTTAATAGCCTCCGGACACAACTCCTACGAGCAGTACTTC.

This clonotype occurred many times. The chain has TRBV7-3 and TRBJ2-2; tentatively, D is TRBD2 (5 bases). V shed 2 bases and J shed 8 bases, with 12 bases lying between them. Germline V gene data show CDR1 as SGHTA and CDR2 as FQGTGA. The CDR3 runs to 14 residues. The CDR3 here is CASSLGSPKGELFF. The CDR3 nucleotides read TGTGCCAGCAGCTTAGGGAGCCCGAAAGGGGAGCTGTTTTTT. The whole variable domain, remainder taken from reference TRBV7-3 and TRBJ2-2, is GAGVSQTPSNKVTEKGKYVELRCDPISGHTALYWYRQSLGQGPEFLIYFQGTGAADDSGLPNDRFFAVRPEGSVSTLKIQRTERGDSAVYLCASSLGSPKGELFFGEGSRLTVL.

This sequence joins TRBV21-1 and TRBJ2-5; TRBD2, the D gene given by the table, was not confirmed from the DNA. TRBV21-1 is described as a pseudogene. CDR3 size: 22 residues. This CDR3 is CASSTKVGTSGGSRGLKIIQYF. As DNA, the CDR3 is TGTGCCAGCAGCACTAAAGTTGGGACTAGCGGAGGTTCGAGGGGACTAAAAATTATCCAGTACTTC.

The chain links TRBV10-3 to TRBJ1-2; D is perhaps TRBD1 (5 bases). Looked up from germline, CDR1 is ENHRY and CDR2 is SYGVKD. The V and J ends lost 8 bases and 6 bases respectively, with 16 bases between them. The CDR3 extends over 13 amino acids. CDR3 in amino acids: CAIPGFQGDGYTF. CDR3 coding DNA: TGTGCCATCCCGGGCTTCCAGGGAGATGGCTACACCTTC.

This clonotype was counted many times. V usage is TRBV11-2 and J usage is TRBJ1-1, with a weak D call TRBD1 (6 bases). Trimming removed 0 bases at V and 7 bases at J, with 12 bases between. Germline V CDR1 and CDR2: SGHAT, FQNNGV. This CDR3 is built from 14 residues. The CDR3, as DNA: TGTGCCAGCAGCTTAGAAGCCGGAGGGGGTGAAGCTTTCTTT. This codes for CASSLEAGGGEAFF.

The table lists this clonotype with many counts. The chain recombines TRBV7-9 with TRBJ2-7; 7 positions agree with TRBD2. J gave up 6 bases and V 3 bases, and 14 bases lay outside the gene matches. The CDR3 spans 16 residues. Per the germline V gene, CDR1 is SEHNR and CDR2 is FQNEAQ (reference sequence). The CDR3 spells CASSFQGEGRVGEQYF. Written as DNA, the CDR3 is TGTGCCAGCAGCTTCCAAGGGGAGGGCCGCGTCGGCGAGCAGTACTTC.

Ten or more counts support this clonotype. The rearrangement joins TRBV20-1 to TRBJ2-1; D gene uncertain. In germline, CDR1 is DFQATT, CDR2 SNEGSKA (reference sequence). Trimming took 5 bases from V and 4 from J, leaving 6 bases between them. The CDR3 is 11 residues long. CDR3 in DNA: TGCAGTGCTCCCTATTACAATGAGCAGTTCTTC. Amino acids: CSAPYYNEQFF.

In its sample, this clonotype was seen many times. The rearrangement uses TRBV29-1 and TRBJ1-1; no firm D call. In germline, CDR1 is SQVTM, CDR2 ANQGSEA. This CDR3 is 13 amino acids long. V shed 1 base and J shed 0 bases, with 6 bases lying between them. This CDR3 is CSVEVTVNTEAFF. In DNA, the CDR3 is TGCAGCGTTGAAGTGACGGTGAACACTGAAGCTTTCTTT.

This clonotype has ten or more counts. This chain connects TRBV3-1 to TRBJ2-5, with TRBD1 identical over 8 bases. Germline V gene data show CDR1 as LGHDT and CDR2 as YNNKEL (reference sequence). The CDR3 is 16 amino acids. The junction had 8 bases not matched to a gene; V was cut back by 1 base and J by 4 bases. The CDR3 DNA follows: TGTGCCAGCAGCCAAGGCGACAGGGGTTCTCGAGAGACCCAGTACTTC. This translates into CASSQGDRGSRETQYF.

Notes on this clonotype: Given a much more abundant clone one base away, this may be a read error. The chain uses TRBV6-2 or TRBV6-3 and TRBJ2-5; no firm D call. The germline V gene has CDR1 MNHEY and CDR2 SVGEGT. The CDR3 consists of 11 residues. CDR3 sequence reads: CTSSTQETQYF. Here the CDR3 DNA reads TGTACCAGCAGTACGCAAGAGACCCAGTACTTC.

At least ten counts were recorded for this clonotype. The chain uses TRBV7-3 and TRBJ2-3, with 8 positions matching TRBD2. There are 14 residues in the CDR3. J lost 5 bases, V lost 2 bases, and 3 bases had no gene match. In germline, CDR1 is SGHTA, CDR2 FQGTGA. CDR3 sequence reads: CASSLREGVDTQYF. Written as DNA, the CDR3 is TGTGCCAGCAGCTTACGGGAGGGCGTAGATACGCAGTATTTT. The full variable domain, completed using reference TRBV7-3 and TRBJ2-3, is GAGVSQTPSNKVTEKGKYVELRCDPISGHTALYWYRQSLGQGPEFLIYFQGTGAADDSGLPNDRFFAVRPEGSVSTLKIQRTERGDSAVYLCASSLREGVDTQYFGPGTRLTVL.

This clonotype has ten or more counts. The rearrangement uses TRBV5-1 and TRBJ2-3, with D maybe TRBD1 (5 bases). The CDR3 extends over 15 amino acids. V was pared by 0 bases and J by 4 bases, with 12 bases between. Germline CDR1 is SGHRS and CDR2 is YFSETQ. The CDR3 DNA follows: TGCGCCAGCAGCTTGGGGGGCCGAGGACCAGATACGCAGTATTTT. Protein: CASSLGGRGPDTQYF. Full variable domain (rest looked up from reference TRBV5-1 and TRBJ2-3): KAGVTQTPRYLIKTRGQQVTLSCSPISGHRSVSWYQQTPGQGLQFLFEYFSETQRNKGNFPGRFSGRQFSNSRSEMNVSTLELGDSALYLCASSLGGRGPDTQYFGPGTRLTVL.

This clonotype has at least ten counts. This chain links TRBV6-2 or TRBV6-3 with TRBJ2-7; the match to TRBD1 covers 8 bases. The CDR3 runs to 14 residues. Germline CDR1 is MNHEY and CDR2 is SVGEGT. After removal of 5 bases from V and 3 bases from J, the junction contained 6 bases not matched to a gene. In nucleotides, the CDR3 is TGTGCCAGCAGTGACATGACAGGGGACTACGAGCAGTACTTC. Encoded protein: CASSDMTGDYEQYF.

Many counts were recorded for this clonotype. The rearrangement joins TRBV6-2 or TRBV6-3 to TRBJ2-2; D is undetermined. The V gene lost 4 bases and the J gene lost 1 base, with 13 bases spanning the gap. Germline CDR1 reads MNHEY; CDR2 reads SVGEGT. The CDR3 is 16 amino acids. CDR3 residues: CASSLPKRLNTGELFF. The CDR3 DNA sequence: TGTGCCAGCAGTTTGCCTAAGAGACTGAACACCGGGGAGCTGTTTTTT.

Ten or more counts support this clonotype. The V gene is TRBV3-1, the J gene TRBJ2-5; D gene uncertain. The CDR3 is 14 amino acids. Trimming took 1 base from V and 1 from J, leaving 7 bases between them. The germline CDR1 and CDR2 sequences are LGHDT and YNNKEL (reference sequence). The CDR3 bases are TGTGCCAGCAGCCAAGCTCTTCCCCAAGAGACCCAGTACTTC. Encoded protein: CASSQALPQETQYF.

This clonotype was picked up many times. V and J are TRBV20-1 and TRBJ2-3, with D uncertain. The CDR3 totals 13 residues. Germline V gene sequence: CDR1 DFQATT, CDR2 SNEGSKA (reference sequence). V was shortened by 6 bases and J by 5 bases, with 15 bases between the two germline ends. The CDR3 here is CSAPGRVVDTQYF. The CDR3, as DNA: TGCAGTGCCCCCGGACGGGTGGTAGATACGCAGTATTTT.

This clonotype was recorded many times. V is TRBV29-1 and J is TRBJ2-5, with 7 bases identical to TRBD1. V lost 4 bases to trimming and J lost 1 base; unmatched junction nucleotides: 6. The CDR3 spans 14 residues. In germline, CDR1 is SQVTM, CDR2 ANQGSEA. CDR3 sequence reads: CSVVGDSFQETQYF. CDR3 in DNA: TGCAGCGTTGTGGGGGACAGCTTCCAAGAGACCCAGTACTTC.

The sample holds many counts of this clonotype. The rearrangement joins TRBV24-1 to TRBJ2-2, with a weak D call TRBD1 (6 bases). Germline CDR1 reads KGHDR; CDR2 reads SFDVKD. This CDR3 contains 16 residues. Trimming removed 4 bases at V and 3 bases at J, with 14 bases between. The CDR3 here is CATSDFGQTYTGELFF. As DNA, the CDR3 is TGTGCCACCAGTGACTTCGGACAGACTTACACCGGGGAGCTGTTTTTT.

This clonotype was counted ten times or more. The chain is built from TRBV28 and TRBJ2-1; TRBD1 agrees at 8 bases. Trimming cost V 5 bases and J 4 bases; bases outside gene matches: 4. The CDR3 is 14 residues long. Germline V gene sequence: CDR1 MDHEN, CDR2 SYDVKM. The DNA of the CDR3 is TGTGCCAGCAGTCCCGGACAGGGATACAATGAGCAGTTCTTC. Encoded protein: CASSPGQGYNEQFF.

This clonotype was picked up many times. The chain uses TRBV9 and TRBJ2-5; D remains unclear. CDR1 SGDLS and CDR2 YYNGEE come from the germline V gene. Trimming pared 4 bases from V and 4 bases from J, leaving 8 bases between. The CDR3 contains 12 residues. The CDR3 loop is CASSRRGETQYF. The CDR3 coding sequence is TGTGCCAGCAGCCGTCGAGGAGAGACCCAGTACTTC.

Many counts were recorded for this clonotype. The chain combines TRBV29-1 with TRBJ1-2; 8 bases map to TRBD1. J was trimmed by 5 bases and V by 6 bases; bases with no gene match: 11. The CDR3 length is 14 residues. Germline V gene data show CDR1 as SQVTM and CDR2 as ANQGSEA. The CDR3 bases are TGCAGCGTCCCAGGGGGCTCCTGGGGGTATGGCTACACCTTC. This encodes CSVPGGSWGYGYTF.

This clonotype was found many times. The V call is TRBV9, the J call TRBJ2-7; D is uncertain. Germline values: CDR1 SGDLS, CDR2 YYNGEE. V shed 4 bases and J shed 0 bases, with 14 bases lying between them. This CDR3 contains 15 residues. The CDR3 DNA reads TGTGCCAGCAGCCCAGGCTCCAGGAGCTCCTACGAGCAGTACTTC. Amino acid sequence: CASSPGSRSSYEQYF.

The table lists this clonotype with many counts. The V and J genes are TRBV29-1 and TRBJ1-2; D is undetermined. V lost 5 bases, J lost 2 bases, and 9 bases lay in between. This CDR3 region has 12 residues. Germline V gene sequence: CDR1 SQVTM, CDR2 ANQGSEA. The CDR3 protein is CSVKVRNYGYTF. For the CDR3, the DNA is TGCAGCGTTAAGGTCAGGAACTATGGCTACACCTTC.

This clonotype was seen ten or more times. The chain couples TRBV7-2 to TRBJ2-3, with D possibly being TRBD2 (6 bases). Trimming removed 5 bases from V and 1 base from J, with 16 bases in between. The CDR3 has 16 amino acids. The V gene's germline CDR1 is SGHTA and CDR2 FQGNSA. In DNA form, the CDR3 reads TGTGCCAGCAGCCACCAACGACTAGGGCGCACAGATACGCAGTATTTT. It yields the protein CASSHQRLGRTDTQYF.

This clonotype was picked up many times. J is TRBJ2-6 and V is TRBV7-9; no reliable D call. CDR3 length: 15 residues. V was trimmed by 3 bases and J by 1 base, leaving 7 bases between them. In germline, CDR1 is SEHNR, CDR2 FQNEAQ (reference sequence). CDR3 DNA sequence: TGTGCCAGCAGCTTTACGGATTCTGGGGCCAACGTCCTGACTTTC. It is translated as CASSFTDSGANVLTF.

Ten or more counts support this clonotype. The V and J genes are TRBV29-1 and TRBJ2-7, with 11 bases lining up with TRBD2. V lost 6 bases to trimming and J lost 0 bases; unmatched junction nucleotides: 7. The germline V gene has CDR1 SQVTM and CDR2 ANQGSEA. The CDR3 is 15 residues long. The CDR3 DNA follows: TGCAGCGTGACAGGACTAGCGGGTAGCTCCTACGAGCAGTACTTC. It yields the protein CSVTGLAGSSYEQYF.

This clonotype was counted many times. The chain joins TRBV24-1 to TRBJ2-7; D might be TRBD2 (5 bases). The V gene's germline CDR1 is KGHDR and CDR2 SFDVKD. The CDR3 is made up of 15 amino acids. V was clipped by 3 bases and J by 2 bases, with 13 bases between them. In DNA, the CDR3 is TGTGCCACCAGTGATCCGCGGGCCAGTACCTACGAGCAGTACTTC. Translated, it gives CATSDPRASTYEQYF.

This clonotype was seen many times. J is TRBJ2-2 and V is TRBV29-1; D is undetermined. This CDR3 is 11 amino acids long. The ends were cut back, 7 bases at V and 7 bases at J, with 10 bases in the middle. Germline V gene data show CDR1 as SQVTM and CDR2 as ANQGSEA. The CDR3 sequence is CSGRYDGELFF. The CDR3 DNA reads TGCAGCGGACGTTACGACGGGGAGCTGTTTTTT.

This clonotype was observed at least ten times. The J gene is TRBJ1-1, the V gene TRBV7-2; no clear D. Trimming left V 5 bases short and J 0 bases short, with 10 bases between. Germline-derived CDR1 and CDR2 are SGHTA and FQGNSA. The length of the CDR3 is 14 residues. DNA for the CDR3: TGTGCCAGCAGCCCGAGCAGGTTGAACACTGAAGCTTTCTTT. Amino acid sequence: CASSPSRLNTEAFF.